The entry below describes one T cell receptor beta chain. The sample comes from a study of blood T cell repertoires in COVID-19. At the level of the study: The origin of the acute and convalescent COVID-19 samples was the United States, Italy and Spain. Sample material is recorded as cDNA or gDNA derived from T cells, B-cell-depleted T cells, or PBMCs.

Profiled with immunoSEQ multiplex PCR; TCRdb holds only in-frame clones, not every one. The table shows over 60,000 clones, with more than 75% occurring only once. This CDR3 comprises 14 residues. Trimming removed 1 base from V and 9 bases from J, with 15 bases in between. From germline, CDR1 is SGHTA and CDR2 FQGNSA. The material sequenced was peripheral blood. V and J are TRBV7-2 and TRBJ2-5; D gene unclear. The receptor was isolated from a man in his 70s with acute or convalescent COVID-19. The CDR3 DNA sequence: TGTGCCAGCAGCTTAGGAGGCGCGCGAGCCCCCCAGTACTTC. Amino acids: CASSLGGARAPQYF.